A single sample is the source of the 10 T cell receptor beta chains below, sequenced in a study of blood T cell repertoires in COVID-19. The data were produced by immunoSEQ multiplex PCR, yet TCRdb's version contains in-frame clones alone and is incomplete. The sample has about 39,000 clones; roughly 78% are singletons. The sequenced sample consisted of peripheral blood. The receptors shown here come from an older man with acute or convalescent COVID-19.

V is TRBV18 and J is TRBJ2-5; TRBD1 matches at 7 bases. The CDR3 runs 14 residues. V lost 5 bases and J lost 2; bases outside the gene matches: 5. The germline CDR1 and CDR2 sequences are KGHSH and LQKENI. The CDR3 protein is CASSFGQVQETQYF. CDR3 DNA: TGTGCCAGCTCATTCGGACAGGTTCAAGAGACCCAGTACTTC.

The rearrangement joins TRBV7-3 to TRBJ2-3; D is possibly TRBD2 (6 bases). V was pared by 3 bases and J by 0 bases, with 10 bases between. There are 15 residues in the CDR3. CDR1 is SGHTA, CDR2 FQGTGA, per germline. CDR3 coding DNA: TGTGCCAGCAGCTTGTCTAGCGCTAGCACAGATACGCAGTATTTT. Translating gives CASSLSSASTDTQYF.

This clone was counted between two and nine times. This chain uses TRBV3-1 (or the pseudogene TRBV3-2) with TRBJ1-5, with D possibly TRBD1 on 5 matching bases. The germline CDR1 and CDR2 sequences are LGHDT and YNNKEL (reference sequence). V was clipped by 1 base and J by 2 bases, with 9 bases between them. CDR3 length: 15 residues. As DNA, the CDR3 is TGTGCCAGCAGCCAAGCGGCGGGGGGCAATCAGCCCCAGCATTTT. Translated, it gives CASSQAAGGNQPQHF.

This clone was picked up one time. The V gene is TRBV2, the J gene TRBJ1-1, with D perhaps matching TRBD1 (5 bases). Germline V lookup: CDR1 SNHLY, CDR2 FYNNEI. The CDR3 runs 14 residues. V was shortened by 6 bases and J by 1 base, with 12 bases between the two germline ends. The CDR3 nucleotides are TGTGCCAGCAGGGAGGGGCTGAAGAACACTGAAGCTTTCTTT. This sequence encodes CASREGLKNTEAFF.

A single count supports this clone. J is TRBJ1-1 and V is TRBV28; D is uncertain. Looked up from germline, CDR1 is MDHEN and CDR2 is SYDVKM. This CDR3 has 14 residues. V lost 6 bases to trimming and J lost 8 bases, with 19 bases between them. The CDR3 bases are TGTGCCAGCAGCCTCCCCAGACGGGAAACCGAAGCTTTCTTT. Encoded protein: CASSLPRRETEAFF. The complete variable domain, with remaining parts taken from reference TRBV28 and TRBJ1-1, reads DVKVTQSSRYLVKRTGEKVFLECVQDMDHENMFWYRQDPGLGLRLIYFSYDVKMKEKGDIPEGYSVSREKKERFSLILESASTNQTSMYLCASSLPRRETEAFFGQGTRLTVV.

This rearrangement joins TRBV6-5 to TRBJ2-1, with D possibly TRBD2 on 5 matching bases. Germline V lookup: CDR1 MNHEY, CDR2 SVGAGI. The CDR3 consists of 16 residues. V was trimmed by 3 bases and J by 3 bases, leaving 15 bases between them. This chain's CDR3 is CASSYSAQRIYNEQFF. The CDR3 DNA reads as TGTGCCAGCAGTTATTCCGCCCAGCGGATCTACAATGAGCAGTTCTTC.

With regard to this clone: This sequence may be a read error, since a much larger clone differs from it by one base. CDR3 DNA sequence: TGTGCCAGCAGCCGGACAGATAGCAATCAGCCCCAGCATTTT. Translation gives CASSRTDSNQPQHF. This chain connects TRBV6-5 to TRBJ1-5, with a tentative D call TRBD1 (6 bases). This CDR3 region has 14 residues. Trimming shortened V by 6 bases and J by 0 bases, and 9 bases separated the two germline ends. The germline V gene has CDR1 MNHEY and CDR2 SVGAGI.

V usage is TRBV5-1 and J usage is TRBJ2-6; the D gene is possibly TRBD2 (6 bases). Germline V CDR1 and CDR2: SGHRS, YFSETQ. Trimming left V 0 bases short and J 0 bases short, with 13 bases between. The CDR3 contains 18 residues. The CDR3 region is CASSLDGLIGSGANVLTF. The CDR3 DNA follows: TGCGCCAGCAGCTTGGACGGACTAATAGGCTCTGGGGCCAACGTCCTGACTTTC.

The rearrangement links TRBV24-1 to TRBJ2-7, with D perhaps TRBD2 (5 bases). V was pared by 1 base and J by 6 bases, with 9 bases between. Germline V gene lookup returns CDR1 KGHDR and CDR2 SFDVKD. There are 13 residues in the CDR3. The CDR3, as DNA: TGTGCCACCAGTGATTTTGTGGGGAGCGAGCAGTACTTC. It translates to CATSDFVGSEQYF.

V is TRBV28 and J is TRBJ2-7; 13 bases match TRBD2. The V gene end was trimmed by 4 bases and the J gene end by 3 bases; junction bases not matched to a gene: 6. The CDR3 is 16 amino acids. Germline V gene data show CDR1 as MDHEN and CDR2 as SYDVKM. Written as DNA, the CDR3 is TGTGCCAGCAGTTCCTGGACTAGCGGGAGTATCTACGAGCAGTACTTC. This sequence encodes CASSSWTSGSIYEQYF.